This T cell receptor beta chain was obtained from a study of T cell responses to AZD1222 COVID-19 vaccine. The method was immunoSEQ multiplex PCR; TCRdb's version includes in-frame clones alone and lacks a portion of them. The sample lists roughly 96,000 clones, approximately 88% occurring once. V lost 2 bases and J lost 7, with 15 bases in between. Per the germline V gene, CDR1 is LNHDA and CDR2 is SQIVND (reference sequence). The CDR3 loop spans 15 amino acids. As regards this clone: The antigen remains unidentified.

General study points: Clonal diversity was possibly underestimated, and white British individuals and females predominated among donors. Seropositive status at baseline applied to only 5 to 7 AZD1222 recipients.

The V call is TRBV19, the J call TRBJ1-5; tentatively, D is TRBD1 (5 bases). Sequencing was performed on peripheral blood, taken on day 0 of AZD1222 vaccination. The clonotype was recovered from an adult in good health. The CDR3 sequence: CASSIRRGGDQPQHF. The CDR3 coding sequence is TGTGCCAGTAGTATACGCCGCGGAGGGGACCAGCCCCAGCATTTT.